This section outlines one TCR beta chain sequence together with its context. The antigen it binds to is not known. The record has no base qualities; no much larger clone is one base away. This record belongs to a study of blood T cell repertoires in COVID-19 (dated by TCRdb to about 2020). Looking at the study overall: Collaborator samples came from the United States, Italy and Spain and covered acute and convalescent phases of COVID-19. The prospective study material was composed of cDNA or gDNA derived from T cells, B-cell-depleted T cells, or PBMCs. Deeply sampled blood TCRbeta repertoires from subjects exposed to, actively infected with, or recovered from COVID-19 were included in the dataset. A freely available public database, intended as a resource for researchers studying the immune response to SARS-CoV-2, is where the repertoires were released. Samples were obtained from the ongoing ImmuneRACE study (first 160 participants) and from 950 to 1,500 subjects provided by 6 global collaborators. A de-identified subject ID, COVID-19 status, age in years and sex were almost always included in the sample metadata. Where available, HLA class I and class II types were obtained from metadata supplied by the sample provider rather than from assay-based typing. Paper-wide results and their limitations: How much clinical and demographic metadata was included differed by source and by participant, and the metadata was provided uncurated.

V trim: 4 bases; J trim: 0 bases; unmatched bases: 5. From the cysteine through the phenylalanine, the CDR3 covers 17 amino acids. Left in the record is the CDR3 DNA by itself, 51 bases read in frame from the first base. Taken from the germline V gene, the CDR1 and CDR2 loops are MGHRA and YSYEKL. TCRbeta CDR3 regions were amplified from genomic DNA by means of the immunoSEQ Assay, a bias-controlled multiplex PCR. Per the original workflow: Nucleated cell counts per sample were estimated from amplification of reference gene primers within the assay. To quantify the absolute abundance of each unique TCRbeta CDR3 rearrangement, sequence reads were collapsed and filtered. Productive Simpson clonality was computed per sample as the square root of Simpson's diversity index over productive rearrangements. What TCRdb holds here is the immuneACCESS table cut down to in-frame rearrangements. Part of the clones is not present; checked against another copy, under half of the missing clones reflect an unresolved V gene, and the others are unexplained. V, J and clone size are taken as reported in that table, and D and trimming were inferred from the DNA itself. This sample is represented by 150,000 or so clones; about 81% of them were singletons. Jointly, the top ten make up roughly 19% of the sample.

Collaborating institutions collected whole blood in K2EDTA tubes following their own protocols. For TCRbeta analysis, collaborator samples were shipped as frozen whole blood, as isolated PBMCs, or as DNA extracted from either sample type. The V and J segments used are TRBV4-1 and TRBJ2-5, and 13 junction bases match TRBD2. Sequenced material: peripheral blood. The clonotype comes from a woman over 75 with acute or convalescent COVID-19. The CDR3 protein sequence reads: CASSPTTSGRYQETQYF. In nucleotides, the sequence is TGCGCCAGCAGCCCTACGACTAGCGGGAGGTACCAAGAGACCCAGTACTTC.